This TCR beta chain originates from a study of T cell repertoires in cytomegalovirus infection. Study overall: Well-studied HLA-B-restricted epitopes and recently identified HLA-C-restricted epitopes of CMV were both used in the study. CMV infection and matching HLA type were both indicated by public TCR beta signatures. Findings and limits, study-wide: Ex vivo, HLA-C-restricted CMV-specific TCR beta clonotypes prevailed over the rest of the response.

TCRdb re-called the reads through MiXCR, storing one row per CDR3 protein. The table includes roughly 120,000 distinct CDR3 sequences, 30% to 40% detected once. Comment on this clonotype: Its antigen is currently unknown.

V lost 5 bases and J 10 bases, leaving 11 bases between the germline ends. The CDR3 extends over 12 amino acids. Germline V gene lookup returns CDR1 SGHVS and CDR2 FQNEAQ. This TCR was sampled from a human donor in good health (CMV status not recorded). Some clones in this sample may be carry-over from other donors' samples. The sample consisted of CD8+ T cells from cultured PBMCs, taken from culture after CMV antigen stimulation. The J gene is TRBJ2-2, the V gene TRBV7-8; D is ambiguous. CDR3 nucleotide sequence: TGTGCCAGCAGCACGAATCTTGAGGAGCTGTTTTTT. As protein: CASSTNLEELFF.